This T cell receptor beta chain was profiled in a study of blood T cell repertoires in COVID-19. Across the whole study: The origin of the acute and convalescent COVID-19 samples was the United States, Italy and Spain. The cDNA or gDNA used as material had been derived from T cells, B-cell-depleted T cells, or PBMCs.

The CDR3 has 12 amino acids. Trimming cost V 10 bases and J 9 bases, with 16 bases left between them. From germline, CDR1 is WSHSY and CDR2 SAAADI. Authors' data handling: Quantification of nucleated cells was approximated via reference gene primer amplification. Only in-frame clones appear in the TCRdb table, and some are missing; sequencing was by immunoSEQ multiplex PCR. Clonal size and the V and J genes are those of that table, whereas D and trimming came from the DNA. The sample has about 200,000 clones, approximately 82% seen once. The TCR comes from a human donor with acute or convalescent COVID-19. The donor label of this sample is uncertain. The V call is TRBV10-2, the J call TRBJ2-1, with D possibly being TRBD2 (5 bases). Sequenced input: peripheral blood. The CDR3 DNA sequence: TGCGCCACCGGGGTCATAACGGCTGAGCAGTTCTTC. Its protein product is CATGVITAEQFF.